Presented here are 11 T cell receptor beta chains from one specimen sequenced in a study of cytomegalovirus exposure and HLA in healthy donors. Primers for the PCR totalled 60 Vbeta and 13 Jbeta. This table comes from immunoSEQ multiplex PCR, and its TCRdb copy is limited to in-frame clones, with some not included. This table holds 150,000 to 180,000 clones, approximately 80% found once. Material for sequencing was PBMCs. These receptors were obtained from a middle-aged woman in good health and CMV-seronegative.

This clone was observed a single time. V and J are TRBV2 and TRBJ1-4; 7 positions match TRBD1. Germline loops: CDR1 SNHLY, CDR2 FYNNEI. The J segment lost 8 bases and the V segment lost 10 bases, leaving 13 bases of the junction unmatched. The CDR3 totals 14 residues. The CDR3 nucleotides read TGTGCCACCCGACCCGACAGGGTGTGGGAAAAACTGTTTTTT. Translation gives CATRPDRVWEKLFF.

The J gene is TRBJ1-5, the V gene TRBV4-1, with D tentatively TRBD1 (6 bases). This CDR3 comprises 15 residues. Trimming took off 1 base at V and 1 base at J, with 8 bases between the two ends. The germline V gene encodes CDR1 MGHRA and CDR2 YSYEKL. The chain's CDR3 is CASSQGGGSNQPQHF. CDR3 DNA: TGCGCCAGCAGCCAAGGAGGGGGAAGCAATCAGCCCCAGCATTTT.

The chain combines TRBV6-1 with TRBJ1-1, with a tentative D call TRBD1 (6 bases). CDR1 is MNHNS, CDR2 SASEGT, per germline. The CDR3 loop spans 15 amino acids. V lost 2 bases, J lost 6 bases, and 16 bases lay in between. CDR3 DNA: TGTGCCAGCAGTGAATTCGTACGGTCAGGGGCTGAAGCTTTCTTT. It encodes CASSEFVRSGAEAFF.

This clone was seen more than once but under ten times. V usage is TRBV5-4 and J usage is TRBJ1-3; no reliable D call. Germline CDR1 is SGHNT and CDR2 is YYREEE (reference sequence). The CDR3 covers 14 residues. Trimming shortened V by 0 bases and J by 8 bases, and 12 bases separated the two germline ends. The CDR3 coding sequence is TGTGCCAGCAGCTTGGAAGGGCGGCGGGACACCATATATTTT. It encodes CASSLEGRRDTIYF.

The chain combines TRBV10-2 with TRBJ1-3; D call uncertain. CDR1 is WSHSY, CDR2 SAAADI, per germline. The CDR3 has 14 amino acids. The V end lost 8 bases, the J end lost 1 base, and 12 bases lay between the germline ends. The CDR3 spells CASVEPGSGNTIYF. In nucleotides, the CDR3 is TGCGCCAGCGTAGAACCGGGGTCTGGAAACACCATATATTTT.

This rearrangement joins TRBV25-1 to TRBJ2-1; D is perhaps TRBD1 (5 bases). CDR3 length equals 14 residues. Trimming took off 5 bases at V and 1 base at J, with 9 bases between the two ends. Germline CDR1 MGHDK, CDR2 SYGVNS. CDR3 residues: CASSQRGSYNEQFF. The DNA of the CDR3 is TGTGCCAGCAGTCAAAGGGGTTCCTACAATGAGCAGTTCTTC.

V usage is TRBV6-6 and J usage is TRBJ2-7, with a possible D match to TRBD1 (5 bases). The V end was cut by 5 bases, the J end by 3 bases, with 5 bases between. This CDR3 has 11 residues. Germline-derived CDR1 and CDR2 are MNHNY and SVGAGI (reference sequence). The CDR3 bases are TGTGCCAGCAGTACAGGCTACGAGCAGTACTTC. Translated, it gives CASSTGYEQYF.

The chain is built from TRBV11-3 and TRBJ1-5, with D maybe TRBD1 (5 bases). With 4 bases removed from V and 1 base from J, the gap between germline ends came to 8 bases. The CDR3 sequence is 14 residues long. Germline V lookup: CDR1 SGHNT, CDR2 YENEEA. Here the CDR3 reads CASSSRGSNQPQHF. The CDR3 DNA reads TGTGCCAGCAGCTCCCGGGGGAGCAATCAGCCCCAGCATTTT.

This clone was observed a handful of times. This chain uses TRBV6-5 with TRBJ2-7; D might be TRBD2 (5 bases). Germline lookup yields CDR1 MNHEY and CDR2 SVGAGI. The CDR3 is 14 residues long. The V end lost 5 bases, the J end lost 6 bases, and 17 bases lay between the germline ends. In DNA form, the CDR3 reads TGTGCCAGCAGTGAAGGTAGGGAGTCGGGCGAGCAGTACTTC. Translation: CASSEGRESGEQYF.

V gene TRBV30 combines with J gene TRBJ1-5, with 7 positions matching TRBD1. CDR1 and CDR2 (germline): GTSNPN, SVGIG (reference sequence). V shed 5 bases and J 6 bases; nucleotides not matched to a gene: 7. The CDR3 totals 13 residues. In nucleotides, the CDR3 is TGTGCCTGGCATACAGGGGAAGGTCAGCCCCAGCATTTT. This translates into CAWHTGEGQPQHF.

The rearrangement joins TRBV6-1 to TRBJ1-2; D ambiguous. From germline, CDR1 is MNHNS and CDR2 SASEGT. This CDR3 comprises 12 residues. V was shortened by 8 bases and J by 4 bases, with 11 bases between the two germline ends. CDR3 sequence (DNA): TGTGCCAGCGTCGGGATCCCCTATGGCTACACCTTC. This translates into CASVGIPYGYTF.